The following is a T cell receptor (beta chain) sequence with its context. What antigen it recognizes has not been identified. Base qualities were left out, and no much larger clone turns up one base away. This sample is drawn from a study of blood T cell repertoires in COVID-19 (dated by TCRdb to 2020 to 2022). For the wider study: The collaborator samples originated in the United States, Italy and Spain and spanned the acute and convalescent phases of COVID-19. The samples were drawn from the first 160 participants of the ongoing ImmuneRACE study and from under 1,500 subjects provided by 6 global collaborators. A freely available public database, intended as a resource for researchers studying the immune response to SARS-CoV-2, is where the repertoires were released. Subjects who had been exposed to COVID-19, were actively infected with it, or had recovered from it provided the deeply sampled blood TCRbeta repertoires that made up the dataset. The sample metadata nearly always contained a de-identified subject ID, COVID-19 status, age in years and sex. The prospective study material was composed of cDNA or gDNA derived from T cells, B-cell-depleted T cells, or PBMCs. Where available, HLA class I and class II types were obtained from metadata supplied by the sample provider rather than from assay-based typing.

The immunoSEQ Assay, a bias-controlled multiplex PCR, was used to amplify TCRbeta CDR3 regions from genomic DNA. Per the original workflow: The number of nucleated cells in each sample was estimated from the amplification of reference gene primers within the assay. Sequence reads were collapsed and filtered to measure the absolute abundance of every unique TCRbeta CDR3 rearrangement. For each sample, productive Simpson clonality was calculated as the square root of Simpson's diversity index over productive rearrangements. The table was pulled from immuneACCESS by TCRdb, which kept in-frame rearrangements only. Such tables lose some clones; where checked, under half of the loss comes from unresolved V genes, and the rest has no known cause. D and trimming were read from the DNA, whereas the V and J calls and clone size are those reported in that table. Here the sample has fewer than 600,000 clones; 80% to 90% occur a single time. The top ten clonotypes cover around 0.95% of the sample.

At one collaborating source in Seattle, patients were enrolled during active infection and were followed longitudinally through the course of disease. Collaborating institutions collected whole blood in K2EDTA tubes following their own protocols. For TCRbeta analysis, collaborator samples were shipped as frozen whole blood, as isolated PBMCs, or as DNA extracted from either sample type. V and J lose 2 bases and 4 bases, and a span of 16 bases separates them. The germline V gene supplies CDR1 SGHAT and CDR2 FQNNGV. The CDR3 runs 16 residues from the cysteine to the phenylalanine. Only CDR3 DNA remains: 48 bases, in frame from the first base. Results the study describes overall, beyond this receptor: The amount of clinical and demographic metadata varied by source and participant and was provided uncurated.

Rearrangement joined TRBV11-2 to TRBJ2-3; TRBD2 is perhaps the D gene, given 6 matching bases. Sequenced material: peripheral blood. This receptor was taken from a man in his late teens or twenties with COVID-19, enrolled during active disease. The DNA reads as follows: TGTGCCAGCAGCTTACTTAGCCGGGGGATGGCAGATACGCAGTATTTT. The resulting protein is CASSLLSRGMADTQYF.